The source of this T cell receptor beta chain is a study of T cell changes during pregnancy in multiple sclerosis. From germline, CDR1 is SGHTA and CDR2 FQGTGA. The CDR3 runs 15 residues. With V trimmed by 2 bases and J by 4 bases, 3 bases remained unmatched. Sequencing was performed with immunoSEQ multiplex PCR; in TCRdb, only in-frame clones are kept and a portion is missing. The sample has about 36,000 clones, 88% seen once; the top ten hold 6.5% to 8.5%. The sequences come from CD8+ T cells from peripheral blood mononuclear cells, collected in the third trimester of pregnancy. The V gene is TRBV7-3, the J gene TRBJ2-1; 9 nucleotides align to TRBD2. This receptor was obtained from a female donor with multiple sclerosis, enrolled in a pregnancy study. The CDR3 DNA reads TGTGCCAGCAGCTTAGGTCTAGCGGGGTACAATGAGCAGTTCTTC. Its translation: CASSLGLAGYNEQFF.